The T cell receptor (beta chain) described here comes from a study of T cells in Graves' hyperthyroidism and ophthalmopathy. TCR beta CDR3 regions were amplified from RNA. First-round RT-PCR of the TCR CDR3 relied on the HTBI primer set. TCRdb reprocessed the multiplex PCR reads with MiXCR, giving one entry per CDR3 protein. The data hold more than 300,000 distinct CDR3 sequences, with around 14% observed a single time. This clonotype was detected many times. The sequence was obtained from a woman in her sixties with Graves' hyperthyroidism. Sequencing used blood.

The CDR3 here is CASSPPGRGADTQYF. CDR3 in DNA: TGTGCCAGCAGCCCACCAGGGAGAGGGGCAGATACGCAGTATTTT. The chain is built from TRBV9 and TRBJ2-3; D is tentatively TRBD1 or TRBD2 (5 bases each). Trimming stripped 4 bases from V and 4 bases from J, with 16 bases between. Germline V CDR1 and CDR2: SGDLS, YYNGEE. The CDR3 spans 15 residues.